This passage covers 5 T cell receptor beta chains from one sample sequenced in a study of shared clonotypes between healthy human individuals. It was CD45RO-negative cells, positively selected for CCR7, that made up naive CD8 cells, with terminally differentiated effector memory CD45RA+ cells excluded. Produced via immunoSEQ multiplex PCR; TCRdb's table is partial and in-frame only. The repertoire holds under 2,000,000 clones, approximately 94% seen once, with under 1.5% in the top ten. Sequencing was performed on naive CD8+ T cells sorted from blood. These receptor sequences come from a man aged 18 to 35 in good health.

This clone showed up just once. The rearrangement uses TRBV2 and TRBJ2-7; TRBD1 is a possible D gene (6 bases). The V end lost 7 bases, the J end lost 6 bases, and 16 bases lay between the germline ends. From germline, CDR1 is SNHLY and CDR2 FYNNEI. The CDR3 extends over 13 amino acids. In DNA, the CDR3 is TGTGCCAGCATCGGGACATTATCGTTCGAGCAGTACTTC. This sequence encodes CASIGTLSFEQYF.

J is TRBJ2-1 and V is TRBV29-1; weak D call: TRBD2 (6 bases). The V gene lost 6 bases and the J gene lost 9 bases, with 24 bases spanning the gap. The CDR3 spans 15 residues. Germline-derived CDR1 and CDR2 are SQVTM and ANQGSEA. CDR3 region: CSVDPEGAGLLEQFF. CDR3 in DNA: TGCAGCGTCGACCCCGAGGGAGCGGGTCTACTTGAGCAGTTCTTC.

Only one count was recorded for this clone. This sequence joins TRBV27 and TRBJ2-7; no firm D call. CDR1 is MNHEY, CDR2 SMNVEV, per germline (reference sequence). V gave up 0 bases and J gave up 5 bases, with 11 bases separating them. The CDR3 covers 14 residues. DNA of the CDR3: TGTGCCAGCAGTTTATCTTATAGGGCGGACGAGCAGTACTTC. Translating gives CASSLSYRADEQYF.

On this clone itself: Other DNA variants within this sample encode the same CDR3. This chain joins TRBV27 and TRBJ2-7; D is unresolved. V lost 4 bases and J lost 3, with 4 bases in between. The CDR3 runs to 11 residues. The germline CDR1 and CDR2 sequences are MNHEY and SMNVEV (reference sequence). This chain's CDR3 is CASSSGYEQYF. The CDR3 nucleotides are TGTGCCAGCAGTTCGGGCTACGAGCAGTACTTC.

The chain has TRBV27 and TRBJ1-1; D is perhaps TRBD1 (6 bases). Deletions cut 6 bases from V and 3 bases from J, with 14 bases between. CDR1 is MNHEY, CDR2 SMNVEV, per germline (reference sequence). The CDR3 covers 14 residues. The CDR3 DNA reads TGTGCCAGCAGGCCTCTGACAGGAGACACTGAAGCTTTCTTT. Translating gives CASRPLTGDTEAFF.